The TCR beta chain under discussion was sequenced for a study of blood T cells in healthy people across ages. General observations from the study: The authors considered diversity estimates from one million T cells to be underestimates. Nothing was known about donor CMV status, and this possibly confounded expanded clonotype changes. Long-lived donors carried more naive CD4+ cells and greater diversity than aged donors.

Germline V CDR1 and CDR2: LGHNA, YSLEER. This CDR3 contains 14 residues. Trimming pared 0 bases from V and 8 bases from J, leaving 14 bases between. This clonotype was observed many times. Its antigen is undetermined. Sample-barcoded 5' priming and a J-beta primer mix drove a second PCR of roughly 6 to 12 cycles. TCRdb called the 5' RACE reads again in MiXCR, with one record for every CDR3 protein. The data hold roughly 700,000 distinct CDR3 sequences, with about 32% observed a single time. Sequencing input: blood. The clonotype originates from a woman aged 80 or older in good health. The gene calls are TRBV4-3 and TRBJ2-7; the D gene is possibly TRBD1 (6 bases). CDR3 coding DNA: TGCGCCAGCAGCCAAGACGTCCTACAGGGACAGCAGTACTTC. Translation: CASSQDVLQGQQYF.